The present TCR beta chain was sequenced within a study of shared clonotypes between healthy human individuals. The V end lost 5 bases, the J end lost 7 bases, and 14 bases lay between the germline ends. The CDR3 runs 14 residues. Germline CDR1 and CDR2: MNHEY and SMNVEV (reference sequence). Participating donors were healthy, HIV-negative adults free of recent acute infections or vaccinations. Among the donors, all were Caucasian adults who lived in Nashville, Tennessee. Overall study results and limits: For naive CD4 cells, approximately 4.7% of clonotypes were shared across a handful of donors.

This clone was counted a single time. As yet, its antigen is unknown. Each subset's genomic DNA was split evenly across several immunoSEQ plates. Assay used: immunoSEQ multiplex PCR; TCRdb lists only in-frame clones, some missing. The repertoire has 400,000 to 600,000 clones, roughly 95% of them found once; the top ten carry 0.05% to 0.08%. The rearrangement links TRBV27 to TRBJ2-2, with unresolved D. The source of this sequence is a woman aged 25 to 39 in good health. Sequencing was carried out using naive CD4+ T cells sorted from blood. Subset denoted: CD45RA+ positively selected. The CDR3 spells CASSRVNRVGELFF. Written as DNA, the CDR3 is TGTGCCAGCAGTCGAGTCAATCGAGTCGGGGAGCTGTTTTTT.